This T cell receptor beta chain was captured by sequencing in a study of brain T cells in children with intractable seizures. Trimming shortened V by 7 bases and J by 1 base, and 16 bases separated the two germline ends. Germline V gene data show CDR1 as LNHDA and CDR2 as SQIVND (reference sequence). The CDR3 sequence is 15 residues long. Sequencing was limited to surgery cases with top T cell transcript signatures in brain tissue. Data came from immunoSEQ multiplex PCR; TCRdb stores just in-frame clones and leaves some out. The sample has around 70,000 clones, under 95% seen once. The material was peripheral blood, obtained at surgery. This chain links TRBV19 with TRBJ1-1, with D possibly matching TRBD1 (6 bases). The sequence was collected from a boy under two years old with tuberous sclerosis and intractable seizures. CDR3 sequence: CASILGGGPNTEAFF. The CDR3 DNA sequence: TGTGCCAGTATCCTCGGGGGGGGCCCGAACACTGAAGCTTTCTTT.